This T cell receptor beta chain emerged from a study of shared clonotypes between healthy human individuals. The CDR3 has 16 amino acids. V was cut by 1 base and J by 6 bases, with 18 bases left in between. Germline V gene lookup returns CDR1 LNHDA and CDR2 SQIVND (reference sequence). TCRdb's copy holds only in-frame clones and misses some; the assay was immunoSEQ multiplex PCR. The sample lists over a million clones, 70% to 80% occurring once. Sequencing input: memory CD4+ T cells from PBMCs. Subset indicated: CD45RA-negative fraction. The sequence was obtained from a man younger than 35 in good health. Some clones in this sample may be carry-over from other donors' samples. The V call is TRBV19, the J call TRBJ1-2; D not resolved. The CDR3 sequence: CASSIGLDGRFHGYTF. CDR3 nucleotide sequence: TGTGCCAGTAGTATAGGTTTGGACGGGCGTTTCCATGGCTACACCTTC.